A selection of T cell receptor beta chains follows, all from one sample in a study of OX40 agonist ivuxolimab in advanced cancers. The data were produced by immunoSEQ multiplex PCR, yet TCRdb's version contains in-frame clones alone and is incomplete. The data contain about 70,000 clones, about four fifths of them singletons. This material consisted of CD4+ or CD8+ T cells sorted from blood, taken in a trial of the OX40 agonist ivuxolimab. Receptors originate from an adult with an advanced solid tumor such as melanoma, head and neck, liver or kidney cancer. The CDR3 runs from the conserved cysteine through the conserved F or W. Each record gives: D gene, V gene, clone size, J gene, CDR3 protein, CDR3 DNA. D genes are given only for firm matches. Size tells how often a clone was seen (once, few, many) or the class of an expanded clone, and some rows leave it out.

>-|TRBV19|-|TRBJ2-2
CATLDRTLANTGELFF
TGTGCCACCTTAGATCGGACGTTGGCGAACACCGGGGAGCTGTTTTTT
>-|TRBV6-5|-|TRBJ1-1
CASSYSLGGNTEAFF
TGTGCCAGCAGTTACAGCCTGGGCGGGAACACTGAAGCTTTCTTT
>TRBD2|TRBV7-2|-|TRBJ2-1
CASSLLAGGPHEQFF
TGTGCCAGCAGCTTACTAGCGGGAGGGCCCCATGAGCAGTTCTTC
>-|TRBV9|-|TRBJ2-7
CASSLKKGGYEQYF
TGTGCCAGCAGCTTGAAGAAGGGAGGCTACGAGCAGTACTTC
>-|TRBV28|-|TRBJ2-1
CASTRVGGEQFF
TGTGCCAGCACCCGAGTGGGGGGTGAGCAGTTCTTC
>-|TRBV11-1|-|TRBJ2-6
CASSFGVTGANVLTF
TGTGCCAGCAGCTTCGGGGTTACTGGGGCCAACGTCCTGACTTTC
>TRBD1|TRBV5-4|-|TRBJ2-5
CASSLASGTGGASPQYF
TGTGCCAGCAGCTTGGCCTCCGGGACAGGGGGCGCGTCGCCCCAGTACTTC
>-|TRBV4-3|-|TRBJ1-3
CASSQGAAAPGNTIYF
TGCGCCAGCAGCCAAGGTGCAGCCGCCCCTGGAAACACCATATATTTT
>-|TRBV4-1|few|TRBJ2-5
CASSPLTLDPRRETQYF
TGCGCCAGCAGCCCCCTTACATTGGACCCAAGGAGGGAGACCCAGTACTTC
>-|TRBV5-1|-|TRBJ1-2
CASSLGRTAANYGYTF
TGCGCCAGCAGCTTGGGGCGAACGGCAGCTAACTATGGCTACACCTTC
>-|TRBV28|-|TRBJ1-5
CASSLSWQGGQPQHF
TGTGCCAGCAGTTTATCGTGGCAGGGCGGGCAGCCCCAGCATTTT
>TRBD2|TRBV7-3|-|TRBJ2-3
CASSSLAGATSTDTQYF
TGTGCCAGCAGCTCCTTAGCGGGGGCCACTAGCACAGATACGCAGTATTTT
>-|TRBV5-1|-|TRBJ2-3
CASSRGGGPDTQYF
TGCGCCAGCAGCAGAGGTGGGGGCCCAGATACGCAGTATTTT
>TRBD1|TRBV10-3|-|TRBJ1-4
CAIRETGGREKLFF
TGTGCCATAAGAGAAACAGGGGGCAGGGAAAAACTGTTTTTT
>-|TRBV7-9|-|TRBJ1-4
CASSLEGFRGREKLFF
TGTGCCAGCAGCTTAGAAGGGTTCAGGGGTCGAGAAAAACTGTTTTTT
>TRBD2|TRBV5-4|-|TRBJ2-5
CASSSGTSPETQYF
TGTGCCAGCAGTTCTGGGACTAGCCCAGAGACCCAGTACTTC
>-|TRBV19|-|TRBJ1-1
CASSIVGMNTEAFF
TGTGCCAGTAGTATAGTCGGGATGAACACTGAAGCTTTCTTT
>-|TRBV5-1|-|TRBJ2-5
CASSLVGGDRETQYF
TGCGCCAGCAGCTTGGTAGGGGGGGACCGAGAGACCCAGTACTTC
>TRBD1|TRBV28|few|TRBJ1-1
CASSYRGQGGTEAFF
TGTGCCAGCAGTTACCGGGGACAGGGAGGCACTGAAGCTTTCTTT
>-|TRBV7-3|-|TRBJ2-5
CASSYQPGETQYF
TGTGCCAGCAGCTACCAACCTGGAGAGACCCAGTACTTC
>-|TRBV4-1|-|TRBJ1-5
CASSRTGHGSNQPQHF
TGCGCCAGCAGCCGAACGGGACATGGTAGCAATCAGCCCCAGCATTTT
>TRBD2|TRBV11-2|few|TRBJ2-1
CASSLALAAPDNEQFF
TGTGCCAGCAGCTTAGCACTAGCGGCCCCAGACAATGAGCAGTTCTTC
>-|TRBV27|-|TRBJ1-5
CASSLFGNQPQHF
TGTGCCAGCAGTTTATTCGGTAATCAGCCCCAGCATTTT
>-|TRBV18|-|TRBJ2-7
CASSPEPGYYEQYF
TGTGCCAGCTCACCGGAACCGGGCTACTACGAGCAGTACTTC
>-|TRBV7-9|few|TRBJ1-3
CASSRPQNTIYF
TGTGCCAGCAGCCGGCCCCAGAACACCATATATTTT
>TRBD1|TRBV19|-|TRBJ1-1
CAVGQGLNTEAFF
TGTGCCGTTGGACAGGGGCTGAACACTGAAGCTTTCTTT
>TRBD2|TRBV27|-|TRBJ2-7
CASSFSGIYSYEQYF
TGTGCCAGCAGTTTTAGCGGGATCTACTCCTACGAGCAGTACTTC
>-|TRBV19|-|TRBJ1-4
CASSASREVEKLFF
TGTGCCAGTAGCGCGAGCAGGGAGGTTGAAAAACTGTTTTTT
>TRBD1|TRBV5-4|-|TRBJ1-2
CASPGTTGDPNGYTF
TGTGCCAGTCCCGGGACTACAGGGGACCCTAATGGCTACACCTTC
>TRBD2|TRBV7-2|-|TRBJ2-7
CASSLGTSGIPYEQYF
TGTGCCAGCAGCTTAGGGACTAGCGGGATTCCCTACGAGCAGTACTTC
>-|TRBV7-3|-|TRBJ2-2
CASSLGWNTGELFF
TGTGCCAGCAGCTTGGGCTGGAACACCGGGGAGCTGTTTTTT
>TRBD2|TRBV7-2|-|TRBJ2-5
CASSFGAGVGETQYF
TGTGCCAGCAGCTTTGGAGCGGGAGTGGGAGAGACCCAGTACTTC
>TRBD2|TRBV9|-|TRBJ2-1
CASSLAGLAAYNEQFF
TGTGCCAGCAGCCTCGCCGGACTAGCAGCATACAATGAGCAGTTCTTC
>-|TRBV7-2|few|TRBJ1-1
CASSSGRGRTEAFF
TGTGCCAGCAGCTCCGGTCGGGGCAGAACTGAAGCTTTCTTT
>TRBD2|TRBV7-2|-|TRBJ2-1
CASSLLGGSGSNEQFF
TGTGCCAGCAGCTTACTGGGGGGGAGCGGGAGCAATGAGCAGTTCTTC
>-|TRBV5-1|-|TRBJ2-2
CASSSGYTGELFF
TGCGCCAGCAGTTCCGGTTACACCGGGGAGCTGTTTTTT
>TRBD1|TRBV6-6|-|TRBJ1-2
CASSYSTGASYTF
TGTGCCAGCAGTTACTCGACAGGGGCAAGCTACACCTTC
>-|TRBV6-1|-|TRBJ1-2
CASTLSPIGYTF
TGTGCCAGCACGCTCAGTCCGATCGGCTACACCTTC
>TRBD2|TRBV4-1|once|TRBJ2-5
CASSQALAGLQETQYF
TGCGCCAGCAGCCAAGCACTAGCGGGGCTACAAGAGACCCAGTACTTC
>-|TRBV5-1|-|TRBJ2-6
CASSLASGANVLTF
TGCGCCAGCAGCTTGGCCTCTGGGGCCAACGTCCTGACTTTC
>-|TRBV5-6|few|TRBJ2-5
CASRIRQAKETQYF
TGTGCCAGCAGAATAAGACAGGCAAAAGAGACCCAGTACTTC
>-|TRBV19|-|TRBJ2-5
CASSGSRGETQYF
TGTGCCAGTAGTGGATCTAGGGGAGAGACCCAGTACTTC